This T cell receptor beta chain was recorded in a study of shared clonotypes between healthy human individuals. Study-wide results and limits: Approximately 5% was the fraction of naive CD4 clonotypes found shared across a few donors.

Trimming shortened V by 5 bases and J by 4 bases, and 14 bases separated the two germline ends. CDR1 and CDR2 (germline): SGHTA, FQGTGA. This CDR3 comprises 15 residues. Note on this clone: Its antigen is unidentified.

Genomic DNA per cell subset filled all wells of several immunoSEQ plates. Libraries were prepared by immunoSEQ multiplex PCR; TCRdb keeps only in-frame clonotypes and omits some of them. This sample carries hundreds of thousands of clones, around 93% of them seen once, and the ten largest clones take around 24%. Naive CD8 cells comprised CD45RO-negative, CCR7-positively selected cells, excluding terminally differentiated effector memory CD45RA+ cells. The rearrangement uses TRBV7-3 and TRBJ2-2; no reliable D call. The receptor was derived from a man aged 25 to 40 in good health. Source material: naive CD8+ T cells sorted from blood. DNA of the CDR3: TGTGCCAGCAGCCGATTTCAGGCCCGCACCGGGGAGCTGTTTTTT. This sequence encodes CASSRFQARTGELFF. The full variable domain, in which reference TRBV7-3 and TRBJ2-2 provide the parts outside the CDR3, is GAGVSQTPSNKVTEKGKYVELRCDPISGHTALYWYRQSLGQGPEFLIYFQGTGAADDSGLPNDRFFAVRPEGSVSTLKIQRTERGDSAVYLCASSRFQARTGELFFGEGSRLTVL.